This T cell receptor (beta chain) is drawn from a study of control samples from healthy donors and cancer patients. Assay used: immunoSEQ multiplex PCR; TCRdb lists only in-frame clones, some missing. The sample has around 90,000 clones; about nine tenths are singletons. Trimming shortened V by 0 bases and J by 5 bases, and 8 bases separated the two germline ends. In germline, CDR1 is GTSNPN, CDR2 SVGIG (reference sequence). This CDR3 contains 13 residues. The sample consisted of blood. This chain links TRBV30 with TRBJ1-5; D ambiguous. The TCR comes from a man in his thirties or forties in good health. CDR3 nucleotides: TGTGCCTGGAGTGTGTCAAATGATCAGCCCCAGCATTTT. This sequence encodes CAWSVSNDQPQHF.